This note documents a single T cell receptor beta chain sequence. This entry comes from a study of blood T cell repertoires in COVID-19. In the study overall: Sources were T cells, B-cell-depleted T cells, or PBMCs; the material itself was cDNA or gDNA.

Clones were read by immunoSEQ multiplex PCR, and TCRdb kept only the in-frame ones, dropping some. The sample consists of some 240,000 clones, around 90% of them appearing once. Germline V gives CDR1 SGHNT, CDR2 YYREEE (reference sequence). With V trimmed by 4 bases and J by 0 bases, 9 bases remained unmatched. The CDR3 length is 16 residues. This sequence was found in a woman aged 55-69 years with COVID-19, enrolled during active disease. The sample was peripheral blood. The chain has TRBV5-4 and TRBJ2-7; 8 nucleotides line up with TRBD1. CDR3 residues: CASSQGARTSSYEQYF. CDR3 nucleotides: TGTGCCAGCAGCCAGGGGGCTCGCACGAGCTCCTACGAGCAGTACTTC.